This is a list of T cell receptor beta chains from one sample in a study of T cells after yellow fever vaccination. One entry per CDR3 protein, called by TCRdb with MiXCR from the 5' RACE reads. Of 200,000 to 300,000 distinct CDR3 sequences detected, 6% to 8% appear once; the ten largest clones hold roughly 1%. Sequencing used CD4+ T cells sorted from PBMCs, obtained on the day of the yellow fever booster vaccination. These receptors were taken from a man aged 25-45 years who received the YFV17D yellow fever vaccine. The CDR3 runs from the conserved cysteine through the conserved F or W. D genes are given only for firm matches. Where a row states a size, it is once, few, many or the class of an expanded clone; other rows omit it.

size: many; J: TRBJ2-7; length: 15; D: NA; V: TRBV20-1; DNA: TGCAGTGCTACGTCCCGGGACAAATTCACCTACGAGCAGTACTTC; CDR3: CSATSRDKFTYEQYF
size: NA; J: TRBJ1-1; length: 13; D: NA; V: TRBV18; DNA: TGTGCCAGCTCATCCGACGGGAACACTGAAGCTTTCTTT; CDR3: CASSSDGNTEAFF
size: NA; J: TRBJ1-6; length: 13; D: TRBD1; V: TRBV12-3/TRBV12-4; DNA: TGTGCCAGCAGTCTTAGGGGGCGTTGGGCCCTCCACTTT; CDR3: CASSLRGRWALHF
size: many; J: TRBJ1-2; length: 14; D: NA; V: TRBV7-3; DNA: TGTGCCAGCAGCCCGAACTCGGACAACTATGGCTACACCTTC; CDR3: CASSPNSDNYGYTF
size: many; J: TRBJ2-1; length: 16; D: TRBD2; V: TRBV11-2; DNA: TGTGCCAGCAGCCCCGGACTAGCGGGAGGCTTGGATGAGCAGTTCTTC; CDR3: CASSPGLAGGLDEQFF
size: few; J: TRBJ1-1; length: 15; D: TRBD1; V: TRBV6-2/TRBV6-3; DNA: TGTGCCAGCAGCCGCCCGGGACAGCCGAACACTGAAGCTTTCTTT; CDR3: CASSRPGQPNTEAFF
size: many; J: TRBJ2-3; length: 11; D: NA; V: TRBV10-3; DNA: TGTGCCACCCGGAACACAGATACGCAGTATTTT; CDR3: CATRNTDTQYF
size: few; J: TRBJ2-3; length: 14; D: NA; V: TRBV7-2; DNA: TGTGCCAGCAGCTCCGGACTAAGCGCAGATACGCAGTATTTT; CDR3: CASSSGLSADTQYF
size: NA; J: TRBJ1-5; length: 16; D: TRBD1; V: TRBV19; DNA: TGTGCCAGTAGTATTGGCGGAGGACAGGGGAGTCAGCCCCAGCATTTT; CDR3: CASSIGGGQGSQPQHF
size: few; J: TRBJ1-1; length: 14; D: NA; V: TRBV2; DNA: TGTGCCAGCAGCCCGGGGGGCAAAATCGTCGGGGCTTTCTTT; CDR3: CASSPGGKIVGAFF
size: NA; J: TRBJ1-5; length: 15; D: NA; V: TRBV20-1; DNA: TGCAGTGCTAGAGATCCCGGCGGATCGAATCAGCCCCAGCATTTT; CDR3: CSARDPGGSNQPQHF
size: few; J: TRBJ2-7; length: 15; D: NA; V: TRBV7-8; DNA: TGTGCCAGCAGTTCCCGGCGGGACATTATCTACGAGCAGTACTTC; CDR3: CASSSRRDIIYEQYF
size: few; J: TRBJ2-3; length: 14; D: NA; V: TRBV4-3; DNA: TGCGCCAGCAGCCAAGAAGCGTTATTTGACACGCAGTATTTT; CDR3: CASSQEALFDTQYF
size: many; J: TRBJ2-3; length: 12; D: NA; V: TRBV12-3/TRBV12-4; DNA: TGTGCCAGCACCTCTACAACAGATACGCAGTATTTT; CDR3: CASTSTTDTQYF